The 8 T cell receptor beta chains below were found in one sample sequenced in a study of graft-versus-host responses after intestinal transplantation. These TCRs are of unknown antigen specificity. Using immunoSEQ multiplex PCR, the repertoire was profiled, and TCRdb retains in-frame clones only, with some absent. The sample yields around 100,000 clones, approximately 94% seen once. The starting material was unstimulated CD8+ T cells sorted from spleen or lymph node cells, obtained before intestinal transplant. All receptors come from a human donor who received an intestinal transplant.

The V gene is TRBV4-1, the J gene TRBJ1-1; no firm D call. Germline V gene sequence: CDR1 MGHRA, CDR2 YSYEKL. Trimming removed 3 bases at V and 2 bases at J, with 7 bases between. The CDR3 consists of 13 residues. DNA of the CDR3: TGCGCCAGCAGCCAGGCCGGAAACACTGAAGCTTTCTTT. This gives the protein CASSQAGNTEAFF.

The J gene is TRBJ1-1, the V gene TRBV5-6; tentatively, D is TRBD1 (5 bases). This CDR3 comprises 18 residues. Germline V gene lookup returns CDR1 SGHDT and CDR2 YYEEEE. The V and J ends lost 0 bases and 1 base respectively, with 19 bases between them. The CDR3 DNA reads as TGTGCCAGCAGCTTGGGAGGTGGGGGATGGGGCGAGAACACTGAAGCTTTCTTT. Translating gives CASSLGGGGWGENTEAFF.

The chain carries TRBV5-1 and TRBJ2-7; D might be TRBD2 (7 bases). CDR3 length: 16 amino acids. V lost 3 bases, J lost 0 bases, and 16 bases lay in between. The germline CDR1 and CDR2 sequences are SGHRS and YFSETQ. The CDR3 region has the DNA TGCGCCAGCAGCTCCACAGGGCTAGCGGACTCCTACGAGCAGTACTTC. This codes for CASSSTGLADSYEQYF.

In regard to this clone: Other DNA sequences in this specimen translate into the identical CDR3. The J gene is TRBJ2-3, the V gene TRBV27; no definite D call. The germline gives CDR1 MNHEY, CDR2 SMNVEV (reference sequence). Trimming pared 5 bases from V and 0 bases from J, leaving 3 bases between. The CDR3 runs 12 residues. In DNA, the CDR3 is TGTGCCAGCAGTCGAAGCACAGATACGCAGTATTTT. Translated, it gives CASSRSTDTQYF.

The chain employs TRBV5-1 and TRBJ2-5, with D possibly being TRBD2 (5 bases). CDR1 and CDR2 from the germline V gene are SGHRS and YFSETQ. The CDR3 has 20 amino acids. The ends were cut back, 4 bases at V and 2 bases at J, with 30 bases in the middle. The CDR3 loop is CASSQSQTGFGTGSQETQYF. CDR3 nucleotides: TGCGCCAGCAGCCAATCCCAGACGGGGTTTGGCACGGGGAGTCAAGAGACCCAGTACTTC.

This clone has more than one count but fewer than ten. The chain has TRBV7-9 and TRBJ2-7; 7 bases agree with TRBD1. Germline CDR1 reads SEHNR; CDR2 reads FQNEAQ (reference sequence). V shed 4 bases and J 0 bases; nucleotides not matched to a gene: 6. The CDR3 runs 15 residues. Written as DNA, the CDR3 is TGTGCCAGCAGCTACTGGACAGGTAGCTCCTACGAGCAGTACTTC. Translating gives CASSYWTGSSYEQYF.

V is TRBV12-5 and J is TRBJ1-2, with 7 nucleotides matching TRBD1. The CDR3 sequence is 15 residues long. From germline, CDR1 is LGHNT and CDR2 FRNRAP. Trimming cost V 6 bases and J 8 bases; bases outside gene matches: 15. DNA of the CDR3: TGTGCTAGTGGACCTCGACCACAGGGGATGGAGGGCTACACCTTC. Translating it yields CASGPRPQGMEGYTF. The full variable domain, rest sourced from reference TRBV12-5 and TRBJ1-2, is DARVTQTPRHKVTEMGQEVTMRCQPILGHNTVFWYRQTMMQGLELLAYFRNRAPLDDSGMPKDRFSAEMPDATLATLKIQPSEPRDSAVYFCASGPRPQGMEGYTFGSGTRLTVV.

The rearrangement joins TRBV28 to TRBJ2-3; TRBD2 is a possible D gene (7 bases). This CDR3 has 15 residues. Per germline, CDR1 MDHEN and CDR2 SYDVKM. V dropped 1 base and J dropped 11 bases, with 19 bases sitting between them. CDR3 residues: CASSLFAGAEGWQYF. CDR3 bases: TGTGCCAGCAGTTTATTTGCGGGGGCAGAGGGTTGGCAGTATTTT. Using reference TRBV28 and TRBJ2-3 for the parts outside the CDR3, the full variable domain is DVKVTQSSRYLVKRTGEKVFLECVQDMDHENMFWYRQDPGLGLRLIYFSYDVKMKEKGDIPEGYSVSREKKERFSLILESASTNQTSMYLCASSLFAGAEGWQYFGPGTRLTVL.